This is a list of T cell receptor beta chains from one sample in a study of blood T cells in healthy people across ages. A single record per CDR3 protein comes from TCRdb applying MiXCR to the 5' RACE reads. The table has hundreds of thousands of distinct CDR3 sequences, roughly three fifths seen once; the top ten hold roughly 25%. Sequenced sample: blood. The origin of the receptors is a man aged 35 to 55 in good health. Each CDR3 is given with its conserved first and last residue. Each record gives: D gene, clone size, V gene, J gene, CDR3 DNA, CDR3 protein. The D gene is left open where the match is weak. For some rows the clone size is stated as once, few or many, or as a class when expanded; others skip it.

D gene: TRBD1; clone size: NA; V gene: TRBV28; J gene: TRBJ2-1; CDR3 DNA: TGTGCCAGCACAGAGACAGGGGCTTACAATGAGCAGTTCTTC; CDR3 protein: CASTETGAYNEQFF
D gene: NA; clone size: once; V gene: TRBV20-1; J gene: TRBJ1-2; CDR3 DNA: TGCAGTGCTAGAGATGGCTCGACAGGCTATGGCTACACCTTC; CDR3 protein: CSARDGSTGYGYTF
D gene: TRBD1; clone size: NA; V gene: TRBV28; J gene: TRBJ1-1; CDR3 DNA: TGTGCCAGCAGTTTATGGGGGGAGGCAGGGGGCACGGCTTTCTTT; CDR3 protein: CASSLWGEAGGTAFF
D gene: NA; clone size: NA; V gene: TRBV4-3; J gene: TRBJ1-4; CDR3 DNA: TGCGCCAGCAGCCAAGATGGGGGAACTAATGAAAAACTGTTTTTT; CDR3 protein: CASSQDGGTNEKLFF
D gene: TRBD1; clone size: NA; V gene: TRBV12-3/TRBV12-4; J gene: TRBJ1-1; CDR3 DNA: TGTGCCAGCAGCCTGACAGGGAGCACTGAAGCTTTCTTT; CDR3 protein: CASSLTGSTEAFF
D gene: NA; clone size: NA; V gene: TRBV7-9; J gene: TRBJ2-5; CDR3 DNA: TGTGCCAGCAGCCAGGAGACAAGGGGCCCCCAGACCCAGTACTTC; CDR3 protein: CASSQETRGPQTQYF
D gene: NA; clone size: few; V gene: TRBV12-3/TRBV12-4; J gene: TRBJ1-6; CDR3 DNA: TGTGCCAGCAGTTTAGTAGGGGGTAGCTCCTATAATTCACCCCTCCACTTT; CDR3 protein: CASSLVGGSSYNSPLHF
D gene: NA; clone size: once; V gene: TRBV29-1; J gene: TRBJ2-1; CDR3 DNA: TGCAGCGTTGAACGGCCCCGGGAAGGAAACAATGAGCAGTTCTTC; CDR3 protein: CSVERPREGNNEQFF
D gene: TRBD2; clone size: NA; V gene: TRBV7-8; J gene: TRBJ2-7; CDR3 DNA: TGTGCCAGCAGCTTAGTAGGCCTAGCGGGAGGGCCCTCCTACGAGCAGTACTTC; CDR3 protein: CASSLVGLAGGPSYEQYF
D gene: NA; clone size: NA; V gene: TRBV10-3; J gene: TRBJ2-1; CDR3 DNA: TGTGCCATCAGTGATTCAGGCAATGAGCAGTTCTTC; CDR3 protein: CAISDSGNEQFF
D gene: NA; clone size: NA; V gene: TRBV29-1; J gene: TRBJ2-7; CDR3 DNA: TGCAGCGTTGTCGGGGATCAGTACGAGCAGTACTTC; CDR3 protein: CSVVGDQYEQYF
D gene: NA; clone size: NA; V gene: TRBV10-3; J gene: TRBJ2-3; CDR3 DNA: TGTGCCACCCAGCTGAGGCGGGATTCCGAAGATACGCAGTATTTT; CDR3 protein: CATQLRRDSEDTQYF
D gene: NA; clone size: NA; V gene: TRBV4-3; J gene: TRBJ2-7; CDR3 DNA: TGCGCCAGCAGCCAAGAAGGTGGGAGGGGGGCCTACGAGCAGTACTTC; CDR3 protein: CASSQEGGRGAYEQYF
D gene: TRBD2; clone size: once; V gene: TRBV13; J gene: TRBJ2-5; CDR3 DNA: TGTGCCAGCACGGGGGGACCCGGAAATGAGCAGTACTTC; CDR3 protein: CASTGGPGNEQYF
D gene: NA; clone size: NA; V gene: TRBV12-3/TRBV12-4; J gene: TRBJ1-2; CDR3 DNA: TGTGCCAGCAGTCAGAGTCAATCCCATGGCTACACCTTC; CDR3 protein: CASSQSQSHGYTF
D gene: TRBD2; clone size: NA; V gene: TRBV20-1; J gene: TRBJ2-3; CDR3 DNA: TGCAGTGCTAGGACTAGCGGGAGGCTAGATACGCAGTATTTT; CDR3 protein: CSARTSGRLDTQYF
D gene: TRBD1; clone size: NA; V gene: TRBV6-4; J gene: TRBJ2-3; CDR3 DNA: TGTGCCAGCGGGGGACAGTCAGGATACACAGATACGCAGTATTTT; CDR3 protein: CASGGQSGYTDTQYF
D gene: NA; clone size: once; V gene: TRBV5-1; J gene: TRBJ1-2; CDR3 DNA: TGCGCCAGCAGCCACGAAGGGGACAACTATGGCTACACCTTC; CDR3 protein: CASSHEGDNYGYTF
D gene: NA; clone size: NA; V gene: TRBV20-1; J gene: TRBJ2-5; CDR3 DNA: TGCAGTGCTAGAGTGGGCCGGGAAGTAGAGACCCAGTACTTC; CDR3 protein: CSARVGREVETQYF
D gene: TRBD2; clone size: NA; V gene: TRBV5-1; J gene: TRBJ2-5; CDR3 DNA: TGCGCCAGCAGCTTGGCCAGCGGGGGGAGGTTGACCCAGTACTTC; CDR3 protein: CASSLASGGRLTQYF
D gene: TRBD2; clone size: NA; V gene: TRBV7-7; J gene: TRBJ2-4; CDR3 DNA: TGTGCCAGCAGCTACCGACTAGCGGGAGCGGAAGAGCAGTACTTC; CDR3 protein: CASSYRLAGAEEQYF
D gene: NA; clone size: NA; V gene: TRBV2; J gene: TRBJ1-1; CDR3 DNA: TGTGCCAGCAGTGAACAGGTTGAGACTGAAGCTTTCTTT; CDR3 protein: CASSEQVETEAFF
D gene: NA; clone size: NA; V gene: TRBV28; J gene: TRBJ2-5; CDR3 DNA: TGTGCCAGCAGTTTAAGCAGGGCCACTAAATCTACACATGAGCAGTACTTC; CDR3 protein: CASSLSRATKSTHEQYF
D gene: NA; clone size: NA; V gene: TRBV5-1; J gene: TRBJ2-5; CDR3 DNA: TGCGCCAGCAGCTCCCCAGTGGCAGCCCAAGAGACCCAGTACTTC; CDR3 protein: CASSSPVAAQETQYF
D gene: TRBD1; clone size: NA; V gene: TRBV28; J gene: TRBJ1-2; CDR3 DNA: TGTGCCAGCAGAATCTCGGGACAGGGTTCTGGCTACACCTTC; CDR3 protein: CASRISGQGSGYTF
D gene: NA; clone size: NA; V gene: TRBV5-6; J gene: TRBJ1-1; CDR3 DNA: TGTGCCAGCAGCCTTTGGATCTCGGGCTGGGGGAACACTGAAGCTTTCTTT; CDR3 protein: CASSLWISGWGNTEAFF
D gene: NA; clone size: few; V gene: TRBV12-3/TRBV12-4; J gene: TRBJ2-7; CDR3 DNA: TGTGCCAGCACCATGGCAGGGACAACCCCCTACGAGCAGTACTTC; CDR3 protein: CASTMAGTTPYEQYF
D gene: NA; clone size: NA; V gene: TRBV6-5; J gene: TRBJ2-1; CDR3 DNA: TGTGCCAGCATACCTAGGGGGGCTACGACCTACAATGAGCAGTTCTTC; CDR3 protein: CASIPRGATTYNEQFF
D gene: NA; clone size: NA; V gene: TRBV7-3; J gene: TRBJ2-7; CDR3 DNA: TGTGCCAGCAGCCTTGGGTCCGACTACGAGCAGTACTTC; CDR3 protein: CASSLGSDYEQYF
D gene: TRBD1; clone size: NA; V gene: TRBV24-1; J gene: TRBJ2-1; CDR3 DNA: TGTGCCACCGGGTCTACCGTACAGGGGAGCTACAATGAGCAGTTCTTC; CDR3 protein: CATGSTVQGSYNEQFF
D gene: TRBD1; clone size: NA; V gene: TRBV29-1; J gene: TRBJ2-5; CDR3 DNA: TGCAGCGCCGAATATCTGGGACAGGGAAAGTGGAATGAGCAGTACTTC; CDR3 protein: CSAEYLGQGKWNEQYF
D gene: NA; clone size: NA; V gene: TRBV5-5; J gene: TRBJ2-7; CDR3 DNA: TGTGCCAGCAGCTTGGATCCCGGTCCACACGTCTCCTACGAGCAGTACTTC; CDR3 protein: CASSLDPGPHVSYEQYF
D gene: NA; clone size: few; V gene: TRBV20-1; J gene: TRBJ2-3; CDR3 DNA: TGCAGTGCTCGAATCACAGGGCCCGCTCCCCCAGATACGCAGTATTTT; CDR3 protein: CSARITGPAPPDTQYF
D gene: NA; clone size: NA; V gene: TRBV4-3; J gene: TRBJ2-7; CDR3 DNA: TGCGCCAGCAGCCAAGATCCGATCACCTACGAGCAGTACTTC; CDR3 protein: CASSQDPITYEQYF
D gene: NA; clone size: NA; V gene: TRBV11-1; J gene: TRBJ2-3; CDR3 DNA: TGTGCCAGCAGCCCCCAACCAGGGGTTATCACAGATACGCAGTATTTT; CDR3 protein: CASSPQPGVITDTQYF
D gene: TRBD2; clone size: NA; V gene: TRBV6-4; J gene: TRBJ2-5; CDR3 DNA: TGTGCCAGCAGTGACTCGACTAGCGTAGAGACTGTAGAAGAGACCCAGTACTTC; CDR3 protein: CASSDSTSVETVEETQYF
D gene: TRBD2; clone size: NA; V gene: TRBV9; J gene: TRBJ2-3; CDR3 DNA: TGTGCCAGCAGCGTAGGGGAACTAGCGGGGGTTCATACGCAGTATTTT; CDR3 protein: CASSVGELAGVHTQYF
D gene: TRBD2; clone size: NA; V gene: TRBV20-1; J gene: TRBJ2-5; CDR3 DNA: TGCAGTGCTCCTCCTCCTAGCGGGAGAAGAGAGACCCAGTACTTC; CDR3 protein: CSAPPPSGRRETQYF
D gene: NA; clone size: NA; V gene: TRBV5-1; J gene: TRBJ1-6; CDR3 DNA: TGCGCCAGCAGCCCGAGGGACTCCCAGAAATCACCCCTCCACTTT; CDR3 protein: CASSPRDSQKSPLHF
D gene: NA; clone size: few; V gene: TRBV4-2; J gene: TRBJ2-3; CDR3 DNA: TGTGCCAGCAGCCAGACTTACGGGGCCACAGATACGCAGTATTTT; CDR3 protein: CASSQTYGATDTQYF
D gene: NA; clone size: NA; V gene: TRBV5-1; J gene: TRBJ2-7; CDR3 DNA: TGCGCCAGCAGCTTGGGACCACTGGGCTCCTACGAGCAGTACTTC; CDR3 protein: CASSLGPLGSYEQYF
D gene: NA; clone size: NA; V gene: TRBV4-3; J gene: TRBJ2-1; CDR3 DNA: TGCGCCAGCAGCCAAGAGGGCGCATACAATGAGCAGTTCTTC; CDR3 protein: CASSQEGAYNEQFF
D gene: NA; clone size: NA; V gene: TRBV3-1; J gene: TRBJ2-3; CDR3 DNA: TGTGCCAGTCGCACAGATACGCAGTATTTT; CDR3 protein: CASRTDTQYF
D gene: NA; clone size: NA; V gene: TRBV5-1; J gene: TRBJ2-7; CDR3 DNA: TGCGCCAGCAGCTTGCCTAGACTCGGTATACTTGGGGTGCGCGAGCAGTACTTC; CDR3 protein: CASSLPRLGILGVREQYF
D gene: NA; clone size: NA; V gene: TRBV6-1; J gene: TRBJ1-5; CDR3 DNA: TGTGCCAGCAGGATGGGGAACCAGCCCCAGCATTTT; CDR3 protein: CASRMGNQPQHF
D gene: TRBD1; clone size: NA; V gene: TRBV6-2/TRBV6-3; J gene: TRBJ2-2; CDR3 DNA: TGTGCCAGCAGCCTCTTCTCAGGGGGTGCCGGGGAGCTGTTTTTT; CDR3 protein: CASSLFSGGAGELFF
D gene: NA; clone size: NA; V gene: TRBV28; J gene: TRBJ2-6; CDR3 DNA: TGTGCCAGCGATAGGCATGGGGCCAACGTCCTGACTTTC; CDR3 protein: CASDRHGANVLTF
D gene: NA; clone size: NA; V gene: TRBV7-9; J gene: TRBJ2-7; CDR3 DNA: TGTGCCAGCAGCTTATCAGGGGACTCCTACAATGAGCAGTACTTC; CDR3 protein: CASSLSGDSYNEQYF
D gene: NA; clone size: NA; V gene: TRBV20-1; J gene: TRBJ2-7; CDR3 DNA: TGCAGTGCTAGAGATCCTACGGTTGGACCCTACGAGCAGTACTTC; CDR3 protein: CSARDPTVGPYEQYF
D gene: NA; clone size: NA; V gene: TRBV7-9; J gene: TRBJ2-7; CDR3 DNA: TGTGCCAGCAGACAGATCGGGGGTGGTTACGAGCAGTACTTC; CDR3 protein: CASRQIGGGYEQYF
D gene: NA; clone size: NA; V gene: TRBV6-6; J gene: TRBJ2-7; CDR3 DNA: TGTGCCAGCTGCTCTGGGACCTACGAGCAGTACTTC; CDR3 protein: CASCSGTYEQYF
D gene: TRBD1; clone size: NA; V gene: TRBV29-1; J gene: TRBJ1-1; CDR3 DNA: TGCAGCTGCACAGGGGGCTTCGGTGAAGCTTTCTTT; CDR3 protein: CSCTGGFGEAFF
D gene: TRBD2; clone size: NA; V gene: TRBV6-5; J gene: TRBJ2-7; CDR3 DNA: TGTGCCAGCAGTTACCTAGCGGGGTTACGCGAGCAGTACTTC; CDR3 protein: CASSYLAGLREQYF